Listed below are T cell receptor beta chains from one sample, sequenced in a study of beta chain features in type 1 diabetes. Sequenced by immunoSEQ multiplex PCR; TCRdb stores in-frame clones only, minus some. The sample has some 660,000 clones; roughly an eighth are singletons. The sample was naive CD4+ T cells from blood. These receptors were obtained from a man aged 18 to 35 with type 1 diabetes. Each CDR3 is given with its conserved first and last residue. The order of the fields is CDR3 DNA, CDR3 protein, D gene, V gene, CDR3 length, J gene, clone size. The D gene is left open where the match is weak. Rows may omit the clone size; those that give it use once, few, many or a size class.

cdr3_nt: TGCGCCAGCAGCCAAGAGAGAATAGGGGCTGGGGCCAACGTCCTGACTTTC
cdr3_aa: CASSQERIGAGANVLTF
d_call: -
v_call: TRBV4-1
cdr3_length: 17
j_call: TRBJ2-6
clone_size: -

cdr3_nt: TGTGCCAGCAGCCCGCCCCGTGGGACAGGGGTCAACGAGCAGTACTTC
cdr3_aa: CASSPPRGTGVNEQYF
d_call: TRBD1
v_call: TRBV7-9
cdr3_length: 16
j_call: TRBJ2-7
clone_size: -

cdr3_nt: TGTGCCAGCAGCGTCGACAGGGTAGGAACTGAAGCTTTCTTT
cdr3_aa: CASSVDRVGTEAFF
d_call: TRBD1
v_call: TRBV7-2
cdr3_length: 14
j_call: TRBJ1-1
clone_size: -

cdr3_nt: TGTGCCAGCAGCCAGACGGCGGGGGGAAACACCATATATTTT
cdr3_aa: CASSQTAGGNTIYF
d_call: -
v_call: TRBV14
cdr3_length: 14
j_call: TRBJ1-3
clone_size: -

cdr3_nt: TGCGCCAGCAGCTTGGGAAGAGCGGGAGGATGGAGCACCGGGGAGCTGTTTTTT
cdr3_aa: CASSLGRAGGWSTGELFF
d_call: TRBD2
v_call: TRBV5-1
cdr3_length: 18
j_call: TRBJ2-2
clone_size: -

cdr3_nt: TGCGCCAGCAGCCAAGGGTGGGGAGAGCCCACAGATACGCAGTATTTT
cdr3_aa: CASSQGWGEPTDTQYF
d_call: -
v_call: TRBV4-1
cdr3_length: 16
j_call: TRBJ2-3
clone_size: few

cdr3_nt: TGCGCCAGCAGTGGACAGGACAGCAGCTATGGCTACACCTTC
cdr3_aa: CASSGQDSSYGYTF
d_call: -
v_call: TRBV10-1
cdr3_length: 14
j_call: TRBJ1-2
clone_size: -

cdr3_nt: TGCGCCAGCAGCTCTCAGGGGGGAGAAGAGACCCAGTACTTC
cdr3_aa: CASSSQGGEETQYF
d_call: -
v_call: TRBV5-1
cdr3_length: 14
j_call: TRBJ2-5
clone_size: few

cdr3_nt: TGTGCCTGGAACAGGGAATTCTTCGCCTACAATGAGCAGTTCTTC
cdr3_aa: CAWNREFFAYNEQFF
d_call: -
v_call: TRBV30
cdr3_length: 15
j_call: TRBJ2-1
clone_size: few

cdr3_nt: TGTGCCAGCAGCGTAGCTACAAGCGTCCAAGAGACCCAGTACTTC
cdr3_aa: CASSVATSVQETQYF
d_call: -
v_call: TRBV9
cdr3_length: 15
j_call: TRBJ2-5
clone_size: -

cdr3_nt: TGTGCCAGCAGCCTAGGACTAGCGGGGGGTGAGACCCAGTACTTC
cdr3_aa: CASSLGLAGGETQYF
d_call: TRBD2
v_call: TRBV7-3
cdr3_length: 15
j_call: TRBJ2-5
clone_size: -

cdr3_nt: TGTGCCAGCAGTGAACAGGGCAAGGATCAGCCCCAGCATTTT
cdr3_aa: CASSEQGKDQPQHF
d_call: -
v_call: TRBV2
cdr3_length: 14
j_call: TRBJ1-5
clone_size: few

cdr3_nt: TGTGCCAGCAGTGGACTAGCCGCTAGCACAGATACGCAGTATTTT
cdr3_aa: CASSGLAASTDTQYF
d_call: TRBD2
v_call: TRBV2
cdr3_length: 15
j_call: TRBJ2-3
clone_size: few

cdr3_nt: TGTGCCAGCAGCCCCTCAGACAGGAGAGCCTACGAGCAGTACTTC
cdr3_aa: CASSPSDRRAYEQYF
d_call: -
v_call: TRBV9
cdr3_length: 15
j_call: TRBJ2-7
clone_size: -

cdr3_nt: TGTGCCAGCAGCGCTCAGTATAGCAATCAGCCCCAGCATTTT
cdr3_aa: CASSAQYSNQPQHF
d_call: -
v_call: TRBV9
cdr3_length: 14
j_call: TRBJ1-5
clone_size: few

cdr3_nt: TGTGCCAGTATGCCTAGCGGGAGCGGAGGGAATGAGCAGTTCTTC
cdr3_aa: CASMPSGSGGNEQFF
d_call: TRBD2
v_call: TRBV19
cdr3_length: 15
j_call: TRBJ2-1
clone_size: few

cdr3_nt: TGTGCCAGTCAGGGTAGCAATCAGCCCCAGCATTTT
cdr3_aa: CASQGSNQPQHF
d_call: -
v_call: TRBV6-6
cdr3_length: 12
j_call: TRBJ1-5
clone_size: few

cdr3_nt: TGTGCCATCAACTCAGGGAACTATGGCTACACCTTC
cdr3_aa: CAINSGNYGYTF
d_call: -
v_call: TRBV10-3
cdr3_length: 12
j_call: TRBJ1-2
clone_size: -

cdr3_nt: TGCAGCGTTGGTGAAACTAACTATGGCTACACCTTC
cdr3_aa: CSVGETNYGYTF
d_call: -
v_call: TRBV29-1
cdr3_length: 12
j_call: TRBJ1-2
clone_size: few

cdr3_nt: TGCAGCGTTGGCGTACTAGCGGGCCTTGAGCAGTTCTTC
cdr3_aa: CSVGVLAGLEQFF
d_call: TRBD2
v_call: TRBV29-1
cdr3_length: 13
j_call: TRBJ2-1
clone_size: -

cdr3_nt: TGTGCCAGCAGCTCGGGGCTTCGGGGGGGCTTGGGAGATACGCAGTATTTT
cdr3_aa: CASSSGLRGGLGDTQYF
d_call: TRBD2
v_call: TRBV7-2
cdr3_length: 17
j_call: TRBJ2-3
clone_size: once

cdr3_nt: TGCAGCGTGCTGGCACAGGGGGGTCAGCCCCAGCATTTT
cdr3_aa: CSVLAQGGQPQHF
d_call: TRBD1
v_call: TRBV29-1
cdr3_length: 13
j_call: TRBJ1-5
clone_size: few

cdr3_nt: TGTGCCAGCAGCCCAACAGGGGGGTCCTACAATGAGCAGTTCTTC
cdr3_aa: CASSPTGGSYNEQFF
d_call: TRBD1
v_call: TRBV5-4
cdr3_length: 15
j_call: TRBJ2-1
clone_size: -

cdr3_nt: TGCAGCGTTGGGGAACAGGATAATCAGCCCCAGCATTTT
cdr3_aa: CSVGEQDNQPQHF
d_call: -
v_call: TRBV29-1
cdr3_length: 13
j_call: TRBJ1-5
clone_size: few

cdr3_nt: TGTGCCAGCAGTTGGACAGGGACGAACACTGAAGCTTTCTTT
cdr3_aa: CASSWTGTNTEAFF
d_call: TRBD1
v_call: TRBV6-5
cdr3_length: 14
j_call: TRBJ1-1
clone_size: -

cdr3_nt: TGTGCTAGCAGCTTAGCAGGGGGCGCCTACAATGAGCAGTTCTTC
cdr3_aa: CASSLAGGAYNEQFF
d_call: TRBD1
v_call: TRBV7-7
cdr3_length: 15
j_call: TRBJ2-1
clone_size: -

cdr3_nt: TGTGCCAGCAGCGCAGAAGAGACCCAGTACTTC
cdr3_aa: CASSAEETQYF
d_call: -
v_call: TRBV9
cdr3_length: 11
j_call: TRBJ2-5
clone_size: -

cdr3_nt: TGTGCTACAGGGGCCCTTAATGAAAAACTGTTTTTT
cdr3_aa: CATGALNEKLFF
d_call: TRBD1
v_call: TRBV7-7
cdr3_length: 12
j_call: TRBJ1-4
clone_size: few

cdr3_nt: TGTGCCAGCAGTCGGACAGGGGAGGGTTATGGCTACACCTTC
cdr3_aa: CASSRTGEGYGYTF
d_call: TRBD1
v_call: TRBV27
cdr3_length: 14
j_call: TRBJ1-2
clone_size: -

cdr3_nt: TGTGCCAGCAGCTTGGGAAATTCTGAAGCTTTCTTT
cdr3_aa: CASSLGNSEAFF
d_call: -
v_call: TRBV9
cdr3_length: 12
j_call: TRBJ1-1
clone_size: few

cdr3_nt: TGTGCCAGCAGTTTAAGACAGACCAACTATGGCTACACCTTC
cdr3_aa: CASSLRQTNYGYTF
d_call: -
v_call: TRBV27
cdr3_length: 14
j_call: TRBJ1-2
clone_size: -

cdr3_nt: TGTGCCAGCAGTTTAGGTATGGGCCGTAACTATGGCTACACCTTC
cdr3_aa: CASSLGMGRNYGYTF
d_call: -
v_call: TRBV28
cdr3_length: 15
j_call: TRBJ1-2
clone_size: few

cdr3_nt: TGTGCCAGCTCACCGAATGAGGGGGCACACGAGCAGTACTTC
cdr3_aa: CASSPNEGAHEQYF
d_call: TRBD1
v_call: TRBV18
cdr3_length: 14
j_call: TRBJ2-7
clone_size: -

cdr3_nt: TGTGCCTGGGGAGTCACTGAAGCTTTCTTT
cdr3_aa: CAWGVTEAFF
d_call: -
v_call: TRBV30
cdr3_length: 10
j_call: TRBJ1-1
clone_size: -

cdr3_nt: TGTGCCAGCAGTGATTGGGGGATAGGATACGAGCAGTACTTC
cdr3_aa: CASSDWGIGYEQYF
d_call: -
v_call: TRBV2
cdr3_length: 14
j_call: TRBJ2-7
clone_size: few

cdr3_nt: TGTGCCTGGACCCCGGAAAAGCTATATACGCAGTATTTT
cdr3_aa: CAWTPEKLYTQYF
d_call: -
v_call: TRBV30
cdr3_length: 13
j_call: TRBJ2-3
clone_size: few

cdr3_nt: TGCAGCGTTGAAGGGGCTAACCAAGAGACCCAGTACTTC
cdr3_aa: CSVEGANQETQYF
d_call: -
v_call: TRBV29-1
cdr3_length: 13
j_call: TRBJ2-5
clone_size: few

cdr3_nt: TGTGCCAGCAGTCAACAGGGGGCGGGTCAGCCCCAGCATTTT
cdr3_aa: CASSQQGAGQPQHF
d_call: TRBD1
v_call: TRBV7-2
cdr3_length: 14
j_call: TRBJ1-5
clone_size: -

cdr3_nt: TGTGCCTGGAGTGTGCCTATTATAGGGATCTCCTACAATGAGCAGTTCTTC
cdr3_aa: CAWSVPIIGISYNEQFF
d_call: -
v_call: TRBV30
cdr3_length: 17
j_call: TRBJ2-1
clone_size: -

cdr3_nt: TGTGCCAGCAGTTCACCGGGACAGGGGCTAAGTGGGAACTATGGCTACACCTTC
cdr3_aa: CASSSPGQGLSGNYGYTF
d_call: TRBD1
v_call: TRBV28
cdr3_length: 18
j_call: TRBJ1-2
clone_size: few

cdr3_nt: TGTGCCAGCAGCTTAAACGGCCAGTTTGAGGCGCAGTATTTT
cdr3_aa: CASSLNGQFEAQYF
d_call: -
v_call: TRBV7-3
cdr3_length: 14
j_call: TRBJ2-3
clone_size: few

cdr3_nt: TGTGCCAGCAGCTTCTACAGGGCGGGAATTGCCAATTCACCCCTCCACTTT
cdr3_aa: CASSFYRAGIANSPLHF
d_call: -
v_call: TRBV5-4
cdr3_length: 17
j_call: TRBJ1-6
clone_size: few

cdr3_nt: TGCGCCAGCAGCTTGGCCGGGACTAGCGGGGGGGCCGATGAGCAGTTCTTC
cdr3_aa: CASSLAGTSGGADEQFF
d_call: TRBD2
v_call: TRBV5-1
cdr3_length: 17
j_call: TRBJ2-1
clone_size: few

cdr3_nt: TGTGCCAGCAGCTCCCGACGGGGCTCTAATGAAAAACTGTTTTTT
cdr3_aa: CASSSRRGSNEKLFF
d_call: -
v_call: TRBV7-9
cdr3_length: 15
j_call: TRBJ1-4
clone_size: -

cdr3_nt: TGTGCCAGCAGCTCTCGACAGAACACTGAAGCTTTCTTT
cdr3_aa: CASSSRQNTEAFF
d_call: -
v_call: TRBV7-3
cdr3_length: 13
j_call: TRBJ1-1
clone_size: -

cdr3_nt: TGCAGCGTTGCGTCGCCGGATGGGTGGACTGAAGCTTTCTTT
cdr3_aa: CSVASPDGWTEAFF
d_call: -
v_call: TRBV29-1
cdr3_length: 14
j_call: TRBJ1-1
clone_size: -

cdr3_nt: TGTGCCTGGAGTTCCCCCGGACAGGGGATCGACGAGCAGTACTTC
cdr3_aa: CAWSSPGQGIDEQYF
d_call: TRBD1
v_call: TRBV30
cdr3_length: 15
j_call: TRBJ2-7
clone_size: -

cdr3_nt: TGTGCCGGTCAGGGCTCAGCCGGGGAGCTGTTTTTT
cdr3_aa: CAGQGSAGELFF
d_call: -
v_call: TRBV28
cdr3_length: 12
j_call: TRBJ2-2
clone_size: few

cdr3_nt: TGTGCCAGCAGCCAAGGACGACAGGCTCTACAGGAGGAGCAGTACTTC
cdr3_aa: CASSQGRQALQEEQYF
d_call: -
v_call: TRBV14
cdr3_length: 16
j_call: TRBJ2-7
clone_size: few

cdr3_nt: TGTGCCTGGAGTGAGGAGAGCAATCAGCCCCAGCATTTT
cdr3_aa: CAWSEESNQPQHF
d_call: -
v_call: TRBV30
cdr3_length: 13
j_call: TRBJ1-5
clone_size: -

cdr3_nt: TGTGCCAGCAGCTCCGGACAGGGCCTAGGGGTCCGGAGGCTGTTTTTT
cdr3_aa: CASSSGQGLGVRRLFF
d_call: TRBD1
v_call: TRBV7-2
cdr3_length: 16
j_call: TRBJ2-2
clone_size: few

cdr3_nt: TGTGCCAGCAGAATTGGGAGTCGGGAGACCCAGTACTTC
cdr3_aa: CASRIGSRETQYF
d_call: -
v_call: TRBV5-4
cdr3_length: 13
j_call: TRBJ2-5
clone_size: -

cdr3_nt: TGTGCCAGCAGTTTATACGGTACCTATGGCTACACCTTC
cdr3_aa: CASSLYGTYGYTF
d_call: -
v_call: TRBV27
cdr3_length: 13
j_call: TRBJ1-2
clone_size: -

cdr3_nt: TGTGCCAGCAGCTCCAGGGGCGCGTACCATAATTCACCCCTCCACTTT
cdr3_aa: CASSSRGAYHNSPLHF
d_call: -
v_call: TRBV13
cdr3_length: 16
j_call: TRBJ1-6
clone_size: few

cdr3_nt: TGTGCCAGCAGCAACCGCCCTACAGGGGGCAGGGGCAATCAGCCCCAGCATTTT
cdr3_aa: CASSNRPTGGRGNQPQHF
d_call: TRBD1
v_call: TRBV11-1
cdr3_length: 18
j_call: TRBJ1-5
clone_size: -

cdr3_nt: TGTGCCAGCAGCCCTAGACCGGACACTGAAGCTTTCTTT
cdr3_aa: CASSPRPDTEAFF
d_call: -
v_call: TRBV7-3
cdr3_length: 13
j_call: TRBJ1-1
clone_size: -

cdr3_nt: TGTGCCAGCAACCTGGGTGGCACAGATACGCAGTATTTT
cdr3_aa: CASNLGGTDTQYF
d_call: -
v_call: TRBV9
cdr3_length: 13
j_call: TRBJ2-3
clone_size: few